These 6 T cell receptor beta chains share one sample of origin, sequenced in a study of blood T cell repertoires in COVID-19. The repertoire was sequenced with immunoSEQ multiplex PCR; TCRdb's copy has only in-frame clones and lacks some. The sample yields 190,000 or so clones, about 85% seen once. Material: peripheral blood. All receptors derive from a woman aged 80 or older with acute or convalescent COVID-19.

The chain carries TRBV10-3 and TRBJ1-1; D possibly corresponds to TRBD1 (5 bases). Looked up from germline, CDR1 is ENHRY and CDR2 is SYGVKD. The ends were cut back, 10 bases at V and 0 bases at J, with 12 bases in the middle. The CDR3 totals 13 residues. The CDR3 bases are TGTGCCACCAAGTCAGGGTTGAACACTGAAGCTTTCTTT. The encoded protein is CATKSGLNTEAFF.

The chain carries TRBV19 and TRBJ1-6; TRBD1 aligns across 9 bases. Germline loops: CDR1 LNHDA, CDR2 SQIVND (reference sequence). With V trimmed by 5 bases and J by 11 bases, 10 bases remained unmatched. There are 15 residues in the CDR3. CDR3 loop: CASSALGTGSPPLHF. The CDR3 nucleotides are TGTGCCAGTAGTGCCCTCGGGACAGGGTCTCCACCCCTCCACTTT. Using reference TRBV19 and TRBJ1-6 for the parts outside the CDR3, the full variable domain is DGGITQSPKYLFRKEGQNVTLSCEQNLNHDAMYWYRQDPGQGLRLIYYSQIVNDFQKGDIAEGYSVSREKKESFPLTVTSAQKNPTAFYLCASSALGTGSPPLHFGNGTRLTVT.

This rearrangement joins TRBV18 to TRBJ1-4; 12 bases match TRBD1. J was trimmed by 2 bases and V by 6 bases; bases with no gene match: 10. The germline V gene has CDR1 KGHSH and CDR2 LQKENI. This CDR3 spans 18 amino acids. The CDR3 DNA is TGTGCCAGCTCGCCGGGACAGGGGGCAGGTGGCACTAATGAAAAACTGTTTTTT. Protein sequence: CASSPGQGAGGTNEKLFF.

The genes are TRBV3-1 (or the pseudogene TRBV3-2) and TRBJ1-1; TRBD1 matches at 7 bases. The CDR3 is 14 amino acids. Per germline, CDR1 LGHDT and CDR2 YNNKEL (reference sequence). V lost 2 bases to trimming and J lost 4 bases; unmatched junction nucleotides: 4. Written as DNA, the CDR3 is TGTGCCAGCAGCCAAACCGGGACAGCCACTGAAGCTTTCTTT. Translation: CASSQTGTATEAFF.

This clone was seen more than once but under ten times. The chain recombines TRBV10-3 with TRBJ2-2; 8 bases align to TRBD1. Germline V gives CDR1 ENHRY, CDR2 SYGVKD. CDR3 size: 14 residues. V shed 6 bases, J shed 5 bases, and the junction held 5 bases outside the gene matches. CDR3 amino acids: CAISQTGDTGELFF. The DNA for the CDR3 is TGTGCCATCAGCCAGACAGGGGATACCGGGGAGCTGTTTTTT.

The chain carries TRBV18 and TRBJ2-7; 9 nucleotides line up with TRBD1. J gave up 3 bases and V 5 bases, and 8 bases lay outside the gene matches. Germline V gene lookup returns CDR1 KGHSH and CDR2 LQKENI. The CDR3 runs 15 residues. In DNA form, the CDR3 reads TGTGCCAGCTCAACTACCCGGGGACAGGGCTACGAGCAGTACTTC. Translated, it gives CASSTTRGQGYEQYF.